This T cell receptor (beta chain) was recovered during a study of blood T cell repertoires in COVID-19. The overall study: Samples of COVID-19 (acute and convalescent) were obtained from the United States, Italy and Spain.

Generated by immunoSEQ multiplex PCR, the TCRdb table keeps only in-frame clones and is missing some. The table shows under 250,000 clones, with more than 70% occurring only once. CDR1 MNHEY and CDR2 SMNVEV come from the germline V gene (reference sequence). The V segment lost 3 bases and the J segment 7 bases; nucleotides outside the gene matches: 4. The CDR3 is made up of 15 amino acids. The sample taken for sequencing was peripheral blood. This sequence was found in an older woman with acute or convalescent COVID-19. The rearrangement joins TRBV27 to TRBJ2-1; TRBD2 agrees at 12 bases. The CDR3 spells CASSLPGTSGNEQFF. The CDR3 DNA is TGTGCCAGCAGTTTGCCCGGGACTAGCGGGAATGAGCAGTTCTTC.